The 13 T cell receptor beta chains below all came from one sample that was sequenced in a study of T cell responses to AZD1222 COVID-19 vaccine (dated by TCRdb to the early 2020s). The library came from the immunoSEQ multiplex PCR assay. Imported from immuneACCESS, the table was reduced by TCRdb to in-frame sequences with V and J called. These copies leave out some clones; in studies compared against another copy, an unresolved V gene accounts for under half, and the cause of the remainder is not known. The sample table holds about 110,000 clones, of which around 90% were seen once. The ten largest clonotypes hold about 7.8% of the sample. The time point label of this sample denotes: baseline before first vaccination. Sequencing was performed on peripheral blood, taken on day 0 of AZD1222 vaccination. The receptors shown here come from an adult in good health.

The V gene is TRBV6-4, the J gene TRBJ2-2; D is unresolved. The CDR3 sequence is 11 residues long. V was cut by 9 bases and J by 4 bases, with 6 bases left in between. The germline gives CDR1 MRHNA, CDR2 SNTAGT. The CDR3 coding sequence is TGTGCCAGGACATGCACCGGGGAGCTGTTTTTT. Translated, it gives CARTCTGELFF.

This chain links TRBV5-5 with TRBJ1-1; D may be TRBD1 (5 bases). The V and J ends lost 0 bases and 0 bases respectively, with 12 bases between them. The CDR3 consists of 16 residues. Germline CDR1 and CDR2: SGHKS and YYEKEE (reference sequence). The CDR3 DNA reads TGTGCCAGCAGCTTGGTGGGGAAAGGGGTGAACACTGAAGCTTTCTTT. It translates to CASSLVGKGVNTEAFF.

This clone has just a few counts. The chain has TRBV2 and TRBJ2-1, with 8 positions matching TRBD1. This CDR3 has 14 amino acids. Germline CDR1 SNHLY, CDR2 FYNNEI. The V segment lost 7 bases and the J segment 9 bases; nucleotides outside the gene matches: 11. CDR3 in DNA: TGTGCCAGCATTAGGACAGGGTGGTCAAGTGAGCAGTTCTTC. This codes for CASIRTGWSSEQFF.

The CDR3 bases are TGTGCCAGCAGTACCCCCGGTGGGATCCCCGGGGAGCTGTTTTTT. Its translation: CASSTPGGIPGELFF. This rearrangement joins TRBV6-5 to TRBJ2-2; unclear D gene. The V gene's germline CDR1 is MNHEY and CDR2 SVGAGI. CDR3 length: 15 residues. Trimming stripped 5 bases from V and 6 bases from J, with 16 bases between.

This clone was detected only a few times. The CDR3 DNA follows: TGTGCCAGCTTACAAGGGGAGGGTTATAATTCACCCCTCCACTTT. Residues: CASLQGEGYNSPLHF. The chain joins TRBV2 to TRBJ1-6; D possibly corresponds to TRBD1 (5 bases). Trimming stripped 8 bases from V and 4 bases from J, with 15 bases between. The CDR3 sequence is 15 residues long. Germline V gives CDR1 SNHLY, CDR2 FYNNEI.

The chain links TRBV6-1 to TRBJ1-5; D unresolved. The CDR3 has 15 amino acids. Germline lookup yields CDR1 MNHNS and CDR2 SASEGT. Deletions cut 3 bases from V and 2 bases from J, with 11 bases between. The DNA for the CDR3 is TGTGCCAGCAGTGAGTCTCCAACGGGCAATCAGCCCCAGCATTTT. This codes for CASSESPTGNQPQHF.

This chain connects TRBV4-1 to TRBJ2-1; 8 bases agree with TRBD2. J lost 9 bases, V lost 0 bases, and 7 bases had no gene match. The length of the CDR3 is 15 residues. CDR1 is MGHRA, CDR2 YSYEKL, per germline. CDR3 sequence reads: CASSQDERGRGEQFF. The CDR3 bases are TGCGCCAGCAGCCAAGATGAGCGGGGGCGGGGTGAGCAGTTCTTC.

The chain links TRBV19 to TRBJ2-3, with TRBD1 matching over 8 bases. Trimming took 3 bases from V and 3 from J; bases not matched to a gene: 5. The CDR3 runs to 15 residues. CDR1 is LNHDA and CDR2 is SQIVND in the germline V gene (reference sequence). Here the CDR3 reads CASSIGQGGTDTQYF. The CDR3 DNA follows: TGTGCCAGTAGTATTGGACAGGGCGGGACAGATACGCAGTATTTT.

The chain combines TRBV11-3 with TRBJ1-2; 9 positions match TRBD1. V lost 4 bases and J lost 6; bases outside the gene matches: 9. This CDR3 has 15 amino acids. In germline, CDR1 is SGHNT, CDR2 YENEEA. The DNA of the CDR3 is TGTGCCAGCAGCTGGGGGGACAGGGTCCGAGATGGCTACACCTTC. The encoded protein is CASSWGDRVRDGYTF.

CDR3 sequence: CASSPRETGKGTEAFF. CDR3 DNA: TGTGCCAGCTCACCGCGTGAGACAGGGAAGGGCACTGAAGCTTTCTTT. The V call is TRBV18, the J call TRBJ1-1; 7 bases fit TRBD1. The CDR3 is 16 residues long. Germline lookup yields CDR1 KGHSH and CDR2 LQKENI. With V trimmed by 3 bases and J by 4 bases, 11 bases remained unmatched.

The chain couples TRBV28 to TRBJ1-2, with D maybe TRBD1 (6 bases). CDR3 size: 15 residues. With 7 bases removed from V and 3 bases from J, the gap between germline ends came to 18 bases. Germline V gives CDR1 MDHEN, CDR2 SYDVKM. The CDR3 loop reads CASMVTRGQHYGYTF. CDR3 nucleotide sequence: TGTGCCAGCATGGTGACGCGGGGGCAACACTATGGCTACACCTTC.

V gene TRBV6-5 combines with J gene TRBJ1-1, with D uncertain. This CDR3 spans 13 amino acids. Germline-derived CDR1 and CDR2 are MNHEY and SVGAGI. V lost 3 bases to trimming and J lost 11 bases, with 16 bases between them. DNA for the CDR3: TGTGCCAGCAGTTATCGGTCCCAGGTGAGCGCTTTCTTT. It yields the protein CASSYRSQVSAFF.

The chain couples TRBV5-1 to TRBJ2-5; 7 bases are shared with TRBD2. The CDR3 has 14 residues. Germline CDR1 reads SGHRS; CDR2 reads YFSETQ. V lost 3 bases and J lost 4; bases outside the gene matches: 6. This CDR3 reads CASSSPGGSETQYF. The CDR3 DNA is TGCGCCAGCAGCTCTCCGGGGGGATCAGAGACCCAGTACTTC. Using reference TRBV5-1 and TRBJ2-5 for the parts outside the CDR3, the full variable domain is KAGVTQTPRYLIKTRGQQVTLSCSPISGHRSVSWYQQTPGQGLQFLFEYFSETQRNKGNFPGRFSGRQFSNSRSEMNVSTLELGDSALYLCASSSPGGSETQYFGPGTRLLVL.